The next 15 T cell receptor beta chains were all read from a single sample in a study of neurological immune-mediated disorders. TCRdb used MiXCR to reprocess the 5' RACE reads, holding one entry per CDR3 protein. The sample includes more than 35,000 distinct CDR3 sequences, about 6% of them seen just once. The sequencing sample was made of CD4+ T cells from blood. Every receptor here comes from a woman between 40 and 50 years old in good health.

CDR3 sequence: CASSLTGTIYEQYF. The CDR3 nucleotides read TGTGCCAGCAGTTTAACCGGGACAATCTACGAGCAGTACTTC. The chain uses TRBV12-3 or TRBV12-4 and TRBJ2-7, with TRBD1 as a possible D gene (6 bases). The CDR3 covers 14 residues. Trimming took 2 bases from V and 3 from J, leaving 11 bases between them.

This clonotype was recorded at least ten times. This chain joins TRBV20-1 and TRBJ1-5; TRBD1 matches 9 bases. The V segment lost 4 bases and the J segment 7 bases; nucleotides outside the gene matches: 11. The CDR3 runs to 15 residues. The germline V gene encodes CDR1 DFQATT and CDR2 SNEGSKA (reference sequence). The CDR3 protein is CSAKPDRGNGQPQHF. The CDR3 DNA reads TGCAGTGCTAAGCCCGACAGGGGGAATGGACAGCCCCAGCATTTT.

This clonotype was detected many times. V gene TRBV27 combines with J gene TRBJ2-7; no definite D call. Trimming removed 8 bases from V and 0 bases from J, with 14 bases in between. The CDR3 spans 14 residues. CDR1 is MNHEY and CDR2 is SMNVEV in the germline V gene (reference sequence). The CDR3 protein is CASYFDSSSYEQYF. The CDR3 DNA follows: TGTGCCAGCTACTTTGACTCAAGCTCCTACGAGCAGTACTTC.

This clonotype showed up many times. The chain combines TRBV5-1 with TRBJ2-5; 8 positions agree with TRBD1. V dropped 4 bases and J dropped 4; count of bases not matched to a gene: 6. The CDR3 spans 14 residues. CDR1 is SGHRS and CDR2 is YFSETQ in the germline V gene. CDR3 coding DNA: TGCGCCAGCAGCCTGGACAGGGTGCGAGAGACCCAGTACTTC. Amino acid sequence: CASSLDRVRETQYF.

This clonotype was found many times. This sequence joins TRBV7-9 and TRBJ2-2; no reliable D call. Germline CDR1 reads SEHNR; CDR2 reads FQNEAQ (reference sequence). Trimming shortened V by 6 bases and J by 4 bases, and 6 bases separated the two germline ends. The CDR3 is 12 residues long. The CDR3 DNA is TGTGCCAGCAGTACCAGCACCGGGGAGCTGTTTTTT. It codes for CASSTSTGELFF.

Ten or more counts support this clonotype. The V gene is TRBV28, the J gene TRBJ2-7, with TRBD2 as a possible D gene (6 bases). V dropped 9 bases and J dropped 4 bases, with 13 bases sitting between them. This CDR3 contains 12 residues. Per germline, CDR1 MDHEN and CDR2 SYDVKM. The chain's CDR3 is CASGRGEYEQYF. The CDR3 DNA reads as TGTGCCAGTGGGCGGGGCGAATACGAGCAGTACTTC.

This clonotype was observed at least ten times. CDR3 residues: CASSFGSSSGNTIYF. CDR3 sequence (DNA): TGCGCCAGCAGCTTCGGATCCTCCTCTGGAAACACCATATATTTT. The rearrangement uses TRBV5-1 and TRBJ1-3; D is uncertain. The CDR3 sequence is 15 residues long. V was pared by 2 bases and J by 0 bases, with 9 bases between. Germline CDR1 is SGHRS and CDR2 is YFSETQ.

This clonotype has ten or more counts. The CDR3 region has the DNA TGTGCCAGCAGCCTCCGGGCCGGGGGGGACGAGCAGTACTTC. Its translation: CASSLRAGGDEQYF. The V call is TRBV12-3 or TRBV12-4, the J call TRBJ2-7; 8 bases line up with TRBD2. The J segment lost 5 bases and the V segment lost 6 bases, leaving 9 bases of the junction unmatched. The CDR3 sequence is 14 residues long.

This clonotype showed up many times. The chain joins TRBV20-1 to TRBJ2-5; maybe TRBD1 (6 bases). This CDR3 has 15 amino acids. With 0 bases removed from V and 1 base from J, the gap between germline ends came to 12 bases. Germline lookup yields CDR1 DFQATT and CDR2 SNEGSKA (reference sequence). CDR3 nucleotides: TGCAGTGCTAGAGAACCGGGACACAGCCAAGAGACCCAGTACTTC. Protein sequence: CSAREPGHSQETQYF.

This clonotype was recorded many times. The chain couples TRBV29-1 to TRBJ2-4, with D perhaps TRBD1 (6 bases). Germline V gene sequence: CDR1 SQVTM, CDR2 ANQGSEA. The CDR3 has 12 amino acids. Between the trimmed V and J ends, which lost 6 bases and 9 bases, there was a span of 15 bases. In DNA, the CDR3 is TGCAGCGTAGGGGGACAATCGGGCATTCAGTACTTC. Residues: CSVGGQSGIQYF.

This clonotype was observed many times. The chain links TRBV7-6 to TRBJ2-2, with D unresolved. Per the germline V gene, CDR1 is SGHVS and CDR2 is FNYEAQ. The V and J ends lost 1 base and 4 bases respectively, with 4 bases between them. CDR3 length equals 13 residues. CDR3 in amino acids: CASSLGPTGELFF. The DNA of the CDR3 is TGTGCCAGCAGCTTAGGTCCCACCGGGGAGCTGTTTTTT.

The rearrangement links TRBV20-1 to TRBJ2-7; TRBD2 matches 10 bases. Germline-derived CDR1 and CDR2 are DFQATT and SNEGSKA (reference sequence). Trimming removed 6 bases from V and 7 bases from J; junction bases left unmatched: 9. This CDR3 has 13 amino acids. The DNA for the CDR3 is TGCAGTGCCATAAGCGGGAGGGCGTGGGAGCAGTACTTC. It codes for CSAISGRAWEQYF.

This clonotype was observed many times. The chain has TRBV6-6 and TRBJ1-2, with D maybe TRBD1 (5 bases). CDR3 size: 15 residues. The ends were cut back, 3 bases at V and 4 bases at J, with 15 bases in the middle. CDR1 MNHNY and CDR2 SVGAGI come from the germline V gene (reference sequence). The CDR3 bases are TGTGCCAGCAGTTATCGTGGCAGGGAGTTCTATGGCTACACCTTC. This sequence encodes CASSYRGREFYGYTF.

This clonotype was recorded at least ten times. CDR3 sequence reads: CSVAPRTPAGEVYEQYF. CDR3 sequence (DNA): TGCAGCGTTGCCCCCAGAACACCAGCGGGAGAAGTCTACGAGCAGTACTTC. This chain uses TRBV29-1 with TRBJ2-7; TRBD2 matches at 8 bases. This CDR3 region has 17 residues. The germline CDR1 and CDR2 sequences are SQVTM and ANQGSEA. The ends lost 4 bases at V and 3 bases at J; junction bases unmatched: 17.

This clonotype was recorded at least ten times. The V and J genes are TRBV9 and TRBJ1-2; D is ambiguous. V lost 0 bases to trimming and J lost 0 bases, with 9 bases between them. The CDR3 is 15 residues long. Looked up from germline, CDR1 is SGDLS and CDR2 is YYNGEE. CDR3 sequence reads: CASSVVALANYGYTF. For the CDR3, the DNA is TGTGCCAGCAGCGTAGTTGCGCTCGCTAACTATGGCTACACCTTC.